This T cell receptor beta chain was recorded in a study of CD8 T cells in ankylosing spondylitis. V lost 4 bases and J lost 12, with 16 bases in between. The CDR3 extends over 13 amino acids. Germline CDR1 reads LGHDT; CDR2 reads YNNKEL (reference sequence). Study-level points and caveats: Disease-linked clones were CD8+ and relatively rare in peripheral blood. Characteristic, it appeared, of ankylosing spondylitis blood was a TCR beta motif of several highly homologous variants.

By quantitative 5'-RACE with molecular barcodes, the TCR beta libraries were made. Via MiXCR, TCRdb re-called the 5' RACE reads, giving one row per CDR3 protein. The table shows roughly 300,000 distinct CDR3 sequences, with 7% to 9% occurring only once. This clonotype appeared a few times. Its antigen remains unidentified. Sequenced sample: blood, either unsorted or a sorted T cell fraction (not recorded which). This clonotype originated in a male donor with ankylosing spondylitis. The rearrangement joins TRBV3-1 to TRBJ2-1; D is possibly TRBD2 (5 bases). CDR3 coding DNA: TGTGCCAGCAGCCTAGGGAGAAACGGCGGGCAGTTCTTC. Its translation is CASSLGRNGGQFF.